The rows below give T cell receptor beta chains drawn from one sample of a study of T cells after yellow fever vaccination. TCRdb reanalysed the 5' RACE reads using MiXCR and keeps one entry per CDR3 protein. In the table there are nearly 550,000 distinct CDR3 sequences, roughly a fifth of which are singletons. The sequenced sample was PBMCs, obtained 15 days after the yellow fever booster vaccination. The receptors originated from a man aged 25-45 years who received the YFV17D yellow fever vaccine. Each CDR3 is given with its conserved first and last residue. A D gene is named only where the DNA matches it firmly. Part of the rows lack a size; the others show once, few, many or a class for expanded clones.

CDR3 protein,CDR3 DNA,V gene,D gene,CDR3 length,clone size,J gene
CASSERTTGELFF,TGTGCCAGCAGCGAAAGGACCACCGGGGAGCTGTTTTTT,TRBV14,NA,13,NA,TRBJ2-2
CASSLPGQGAQNTQYF,TGTGCCAGCAGCCTTCCGGGACAGGGGGCGCAAAATACGCAGTATTTT,TRBV7-2,TRBD1,16,NA,TRBJ2-3
CASSAPGPRELFF,TGTGCCAGCAGCGCACCGGGACCCAGGGAGCTGTTTTTT,TRBV9,NA,13,few,TRBJ2-2
CASVPGQTNSPLHF,TGTGCCAGTGTACCGGGACAGACAAATTCACCCCTCCACTTT,TRBV12-3/TRBV12-4,TRBD1,14,few,TRBJ1-6
CAWSVATFEAFF,TGTGCCTGGAGTGTCGCGACGTTCGAAGCTTTCTTT,TRBV30,NA,12,few,TRBJ1-1
CASSFIGLAGDTQYF,TGTGCCAGCAGCTTCATCGGACTAGCGGGAGATACGCAGTATTTT,TRBV7-2,TRBD2,15,few,TRBJ2-3
CASSYSKGSGLHGYTF,TGTGCCAGCAGTTACTCGAAAGGCTCAGGGCTCCATGGCTACACCTTC,TRBV6-5,NA,16,few,TRBJ1-2
CSARGWVNTEAFF,TGCAGTGCTAGAGGATGGGTGAACACTGAAGCTTTCTTT,TRBV20-1,NA,13,NA,TRBJ1-1
CAIRLGDTGELFF,TGTGCCATCAGACTAGGGGACACCGGGGAGCTGTTTTTT,TRBV10-3,NA,13,few,TRBJ2-2
CATSEKPRGRPTEAFF,TGTGCCACCAGTGAAAAACCCCGGGGACGGCCCACTGAAGCTTTCTTT,TRBV24-1,NA,16,NA,TRBJ1-1
CASRTIGRSYNSPLHF,TGTGCCAGCAGGACAATTGGACGCTCCTATAATTCACCCCTCCACTTT,TRBV6-9,NA,16,NA,TRBJ1-6
CASSHSGRTRDTQYF,TGTGCCAGCAGTCATAGCGGGAGGACTAGGGATACGCAGTATTTT,TRBV12-3/TRBV12-4,TRBD2,15,NA,TRBJ2-3
CASSLGGGMTEAFF,TGTGCCAGCAGCTTAGGCGGGGGGATGACTGAAGCTTTCTTT,TRBV7-9,NA,14,NA,TRBJ1-1
CASSLRDSTDTQYF,TGCGCCAGCAGCTTGAGGGACAGCACAGATACGCAGTATTTT,TRBV5-1,NA,14,few,TRBJ2-3
CAISERAGGRLNEQFF,TGTGCCATCAGTGAGAGGGCGGGAGGTCGTCTCAATGAGCAGTTCTTC,TRBV10-3,TRBD2,16,few,TRBJ2-1
CATGTIYGYTF,TGTGCAACCGGGACAATCTATGGCTACACCTTC,TRBV10-3,NA,11,few,TRBJ1-2
CASGLDLETQYF,TGTGCTAGTGGTTTGGATCTGGAGACCCAGTACTTC,TRBV12-5,NA,12,NA,TRBJ2-5
CASSPRANGANVLTF,TGCGCCAGCAGTCCACGGGCTAATGGGGCCAACGTCCTGACTTTC,TRBV4-1,NA,15,few,TRBJ2-6
CASSPEGGDGYTF,TGTGCCAGCAGCCCAGAAGGGGGAGACGGCTACACCTTC,TRBV7-9,NA,13,few,TRBJ1-2
CASGSPAGTGGYNEQFF,TGTGCTAGTGGTTCCCCGGCCGGGACAGGGGGGTACAATGAGCAGTTCTTC,TRBV12-5,TRBD1,17,NA,TRBJ2-1
CASSPRELAGRGEKLFF,TGTGCCAGCAGCCCCCGAGAGTTAGCAGGACGGGGTGAAAAACTGTTTTTT,TRBV9,NA,17,few,TRBJ1-4
CASSSWTSGRGTGELFF,TGTGCCAGCAGTTCCTGGACTAGCGGGAGAGGAACCGGGGAGCTGTTTTTT,TRBV28,TRBD2,17,few,TRBJ2-2
CAWSVPGTTPTDTQYF,TGTGCCTGGAGTGTACCGGGGACGACCCCCACAGATACGCAGTATTTT,TRBV30,NA,16,NA,TRBJ2-3
CASSQFVVLPLRGGEQYF,TGCGCCAGCAGTCAATTTGTTGTATTACCCCTACGAGGTGGCGAGCAGTACTTC,TRBV23-1,NA,18,NA,TRBJ2-7
CASSITGVGPGNIQYF,TGTGCCAGTAGTATAACCGGCGTGGGGCCTGGAAACATTCAGTACTTC,TRBV19,NA,16,NA,TRBJ2-4
CSALMAGGNTGELFF,TGCAGTGCCTTGATGGCGGGCGGGAACACCGGGGAGCTGTTTTTT,TRBV20-1,NA,15,NA,TRBJ2-2
CASRRAVDYNEQFF,TGTGCCAGCAGGAGGGCGGTGGATTACAATGAGCAGTTCTTC,TRBV6-1,NA,14,few,TRBJ2-1
CASSVRDYYEQYF,TGTGCCAGCAGCGTAAGGGATTACTACGAGCAGTACTTC,TRBV9,NA,13,few,TRBJ2-7
CASSWTGGARDTQYF,TGTGCCAGCAGTTGGACCGGGGGGGCGCGGGATACGCAGTATTTT,TRBV12-3/TRBV12-4,TRBD2,15,NA,TRBJ2-3
CSVIDPSGANVLTF,TGCAGCGTAATAGACCCCTCTGGGGCCAACGTCCTGACTTTC,TRBV29-1,NA,14,few,TRBJ2-6
CASSLAAGRNEQFF,TGTGCCAGCAGCTTAGCGGCGGGCCGCAATGAGCAGTTCTTC,TRBV7-9,NA,14,many,TRBJ2-1
CSASRGGRADEQYF,TGCAGTGCTAGTAGGGGCGGGAGGGCCGACGAGCAGTACTTC,TRBV20-1,TRBD2,14,few,TRBJ2-7